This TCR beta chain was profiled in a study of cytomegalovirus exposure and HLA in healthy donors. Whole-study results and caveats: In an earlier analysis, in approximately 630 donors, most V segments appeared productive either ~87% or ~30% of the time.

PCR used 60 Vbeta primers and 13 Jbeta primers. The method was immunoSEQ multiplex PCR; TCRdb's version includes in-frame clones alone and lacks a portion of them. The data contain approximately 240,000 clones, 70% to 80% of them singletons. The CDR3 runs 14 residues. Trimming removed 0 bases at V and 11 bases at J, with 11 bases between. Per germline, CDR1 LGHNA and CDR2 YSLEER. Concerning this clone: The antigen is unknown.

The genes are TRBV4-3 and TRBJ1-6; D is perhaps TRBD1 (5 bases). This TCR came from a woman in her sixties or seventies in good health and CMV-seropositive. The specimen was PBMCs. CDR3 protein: CASSQDHGRAPLHF. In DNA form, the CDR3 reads TGCGCCAGCAGCCAAGATCACGGCAGGGCACCCCTCCACTTT.